The 5 T cell receptor beta chains below were found in one sample sequenced in a study of blood T cell repertoires in COVID-19. The assay was immunoSEQ multiplex PCR, and TCRdb's table has in-frame clones only and misses some. The sample yields some 130,000 clones, around 89% seen once. The sample was peripheral blood. All receptors come from a man aged 45 to 65 with active or convalescent COVID-19.

The chain couples TRBV6-5 to TRBJ1-2, with 8 bases fitting TRBD1. The CDR3 spans 12 residues. V shed 5 bases and J 5 bases; nucleotides not matched to a gene: 1. Germline lookup yields CDR1 MNHEY and CDR2 SVGAGI. The CDR3 DNA follows: TGTGCCAGCAGTCGACAGGGGTATGGCTACACCTTC. Translated, it gives CASSRQGYGYTF.

The chain joins TRBV5-4 to TRBJ2-7; TRBD2 matches 10 bases. Germline V gene data show CDR1 as SGHNT and CDR2 as YYREEE (reference sequence). The CDR3 is 15 amino acids. V lost 2 bases, J lost 2 bases, and 4 bases stayed unmatched. DNA of the CDR3: TGTGCCAGCAGCTTAAGGACTAGCGGCCCCTACGAGCAGTACTTC. It translates to CASSLRTSGPYEQYF.

The rearrangement links TRBV19 to TRBJ1-1; D is possibly TRBD1 (6 bases). The V and J ends lost 3 bases and 0 bases respectively, with 11 bases between them. Germline values: CDR1 LNHDA, CDR2 SQIVND (reference sequence). The CDR3 runs 15 residues. CDR3 in amino acids: CASSILRTVNTEAFF. CDR3 bases: TGTGCCAGTAGTATCTTAAGGACAGTGAACACTGAAGCTTTCTTT.

This chain joins TRBV6-5 and TRBJ2-7; 8 bases agree with TRBD2. The CDR3 is made up of 16 amino acids. V lost 0 bases and J lost 4; bases outside the gene matches: 8. Germline CDR1 MNHEY, CDR2 SVGAGI. CDR3: CASSYSSRGGQYEQYF. The CDR3 DNA reads TGTGCCAGCAGTTACTCGAGTCGGGGGGGCCAATACGAGCAGTACTTC.

This CDR3 reads CASSYGSSYNEQFF. CDR3 sequence (DNA): TGTGCCAGCAGCTACGGTAGCTCCTACAATGAGCAGTTCTTC. The V call is TRBV13, the J call TRBJ2-1; no definite D call. V lost 4 bases and J lost 0, with 7 bases in between. CDR1 and CDR2 from the germline V gene are PRHDT and FYEKMQ (reference sequence). This CDR3 spans 14 amino acids.